Each of the 20 T cell receptor beta chains below was sequenced from the same sample in a study of T cells in Graves' hyperthyroidism and ophthalmopathy. Template material for amplifying TCR beta CDR3 regions consisted of RNA transcripts. HTBI primers were the set used in a first-round RT-PCR of the TCR CDR3. TCRdb itself ran the multiplex PCR reads through MiXCR, one entry per CDR3 protein. This repertoire shows fewer than 350,000 distinct CDR3 sequences, 15% to 20% found once; its top ten account for roughly 49%. Specimen: blood. These receptor sequences come from a woman aged 45-60 years with Graves' hyperthyroidism.

This clonotype was counted many times. The chain combines TRBV6-5 with TRBJ1-1; 10 nucleotides line up with TRBD1. In germline, CDR1 is MNHEY, CDR2 SVGAGI. V lost 1 base, J lost 5 bases, and 7 bases stayed unmatched. The CDR3 sequence is 16 residues long. CDR3 loop: CASSYYRQGASTEAFF. The CDR3 coding sequence is TGTGCCAGCAGTTACTATCGACAGGGGGCATCGACTGAAGCTTTCTTT.

This clonotype was picked up a small number of times. V gene TRBV2 combines with J gene TRBJ2-1, with D tentatively TRBD1 (6 bases). V gave up 6 bases and J gave up 10 bases, with 25 bases separating them. The CDR3 has 16 amino acids. Per germline, CDR1 SNHLY and CDR2 FYNNEI. The CDR3 DNA is TGTGCCAGCAGCCCCGACAGATATTCTTATCAGGGGGAGCAGTTCTTC. Its protein product is CASSPDRYSYQGEQFF.

This rearrangement joins TRBV13 to TRBJ1-4; 7 bases are a match to TRBD1. This CDR3 contains 13 residues. V lost 4 bases, J lost 6 bases, and 2 bases stayed unmatched. Per germline, CDR1 PRHDT and CDR2 FYEKMQ (reference sequence). CDR3 amino acids: CASSYDRDEKLFF. The CDR3 coding sequence is TGTGCCAGCAGCTATGACAGGGATGAAAAACTGTTTTTT. Looking up the rest from reference TRBV13 and TRBJ1-4 gives the full variable domain: AAGVIQSPRHLIKEKRETATLKCYPIPRHDTVYWYQQGPGQDPQFLISFYEKMQSDKGSIPDRFSAQQFSDYHSELNMSSLELGDSALYFCASSYDRDEKLFFGSGTQLSVL.

This clonotype was detected ten times or more. The chain couples TRBV3-1 to TRBJ2-1, with 7 bases lining up with TRBD1. Trimming removed 1 base from V and 6 bases from J; junction bases left unmatched: 3. Germline CDR1 is LGHDT and CDR2 is YNNKEL (reference sequence). This CDR3 spans 14 amino acids. The CDR3 sequence: CASSQVTGSNEQFF. Here the CDR3 DNA reads TGTGCCAGCAGCCAAGTGACAGGGTCCAATGAGCAGTTCTTC.

The table lists this clonotype with many counts. This chain uses TRBV3-1 with TRBJ2-2, with D unresolved. There are 14 residues in the CDR3. Germline values: CDR1 LGHDT, CDR2 YNNKEL (reference sequence). Trimming removed 4 bases at V and 0 bases at J, with 6 bases between. DNA of the CDR3: TGTGCCAGCAGCCTTAGGGCGAACACCGGGGAGCTGTTTTTT. Its protein product is CASSLRANTGELFF.

This clonotype turned up a few times. The genes are TRBV5-5 and TRBJ1-1; D remains ambiguous. CDR1 is SGHKS, CDR2 YYEKEE, per germline (reference sequence). V lost 3 bases, J lost 0 bases, and 15 bases lay in between. The CDR3 loop spans 16 amino acids. As DNA, the CDR3 is TGTGCCAGCAGCTCCCAAAACCATATGTTGAACACTGAAGCTTTCTTT. This encodes CASSSQNHMLNTEAFF.

This clonotype was seen repeatedly, ten times or more. This chain uses TRBV10-1 with TRBJ2-2; D is uncertain. Germline CDR1 reads WNHNN; CDR2 reads SYGVQD (reference sequence). The V end lost 5 bases, the J end lost 1 base, and 14 bases lay between the germline ends. The CDR3 is 16 residues long. The chain's CDR3 is CASSRTPRMNTGELFF. DNA for the CDR3: TGCGCCAGCAGTCGGACGCCGCGGATGAACACCGGGGAGCTGTTTTTT.

This clonotype was counted only a few times. The gene calls are TRBV20-1 and TRBJ2-7; tentative D call: TRBD1 (5 bases). Germline CDR1 DFQATT, CDR2 SNEGSKA (reference sequence). With 6 bases removed from V and 6 bases from J, the gap between germline ends came to 15 bases. CDR3 length: 12 residues. In nucleotides, the CDR3 is TGCAGTGCAGCCCAGGGCCTCCTCGAGCAGTACTTC. It yields the protein CSAAQGLLEQYF.

This clonotype was detected only once. CDR3 amino acids: CASSQSLSSGYNEQFF. The CDR3, as DNA: TGTGCCAGCAGCCAATCCTTGTCTAGCGGTTACAATGAGCAGTTCTTC. The chain couples TRBV6-1 to TRBJ2-1; 7 nucleotides agree with TRBD2. J lost 4 bases, V lost 6 bases, and 12 bases had no gene match. Germline assignment: CDR1 MNHNS and CDR2 SASEGT. This CDR3 region has 16 residues.

This clonotype occurred many times. This sequence joins TRBV28 and TRBJ1-5; tentatively, D is TRBD1 (6 bases). V gave up 5 bases and J gave up 6 bases, with 14 bases separating them. The CDR3 is made up of 14 amino acids. Germline values: CDR1 MDHEN, CDR2 SYDVKM. This chain's CDR3 is CASSTPGDRQPQHF. The CDR3 DNA reads as TGTGCCAGCAGTACCCCAGGGGACCGTCAGCCCCAGCATTTT.

This clonotype came up a few times. The CDR3 loop is CSAFTVSTNEKLFF. In nucleotides, the CDR3 is TGCAGTGCTTTTACAGTTTCAACTAATGAAAAACTGTTTTTT. This chain connects TRBV20-1 to TRBJ1-4, with D uncertain. Germline assignment: CDR1 DFQATT and CDR2 SNEGSKA (reference sequence). V lost 5 bases, J lost 0 bases, and 10 bases lay in between. There are 14 residues in the CDR3.

The chain uses TRBV19 and TRBJ1-5; 8 bases map to TRBD1. Unmatched junction bases numbered 6, after V lost 8 bases and J lost 6 bases. Germline assignment: CDR1 LNHDA and CDR2 SQIVND (reference sequence). CDR3 length: 13 amino acids. CDR3 sequence (DNA): TGTGCCAGTGCACAGGGGGAAGGTCAGCCCCAGCATTTT. Encoded protein: CASAQGEGQPQHF.

This clonotype was seen ten or more times. V is TRBV30 and J is TRBJ2-3; 12 bases agree with TRBD2. V lost 2 bases and J lost 6; bases outside the gene matches: 9. The germline gives CDR1 GTSNPN, CDR2 SVGIG (reference sequence). This CDR3 spans 16 amino acids. CDR3 nucleotide sequence: TGTGCCTGGAGTCCCGCGACTAGCGGGAGACGGGATACGCAGTATTTT. It is translated as CAWSPATSGRRDTQYF.

The rearrangement links TRBV20-1 to TRBJ1-1; D perhaps matches TRBD1 (5 bases). The V end lost 3 bases, the J end lost 7 bases, and 18 bases lay between the germline ends. Germline CDR1 and CDR2: DFQATT and SNEGSKA (reference sequence). The CDR3 covers 14 residues. The CDR3 loop is CSASGDSGLSEAFF. DNA of the CDR3: TGCAGTGCTAGTGGGGACTCTGGACTCAGTGAAGCTTTCTTT.

In this sample, this clonotype turned up many times. The rearrangement links TRBV12-3 or TRBV12-4 to TRBJ1-5, with D possibly being TRBD1 (5 bases). Trimming removed 4 bases at V and 2 bases at J, with 9 bases between. The CDR3 length is 14 residues. CDR3 residues: CASSWETGNQPQHF. The DNA for the CDR3 is TGTGCCAGCAGTTGGGAGACAGGCAATCAGCCCCAGCATTTT.

The rearrangement links TRBV5-1 to TRBJ1-5; no definite D call. This CDR3 has 17 amino acids. The ends were cut back, 0 bases at V and 3 bases at J, with 16 bases in the middle. Germline CDR1 and CDR2: SGHRS and YFSETQ. CDR3 amino acids: CASSLARALEFNQPQHF. CDR3 nucleotides: TGCGCCAGCAGCTTGGCCCGGGCTTTGGAATTCAATCAGCCCCAGCATTTT.

The chain is built from TRBV6-4 and TRBJ1-2; D gene uncertain. Germline V gene data show CDR1 as MRHNA and CDR2 as SNTAGT. The CDR3 spans 16 residues. The germline V and J ends were trimmed by 2 bases and 4 bases, with 17 bases remaining between them. The CDR3 reads CASSDILAAILYGYTF. In DNA, the CDR3 is TGTGCCAGCAGTGACATCTTGGCAGCTATACTCTATGGCTACACCTTC.

Only a few counts were recorded for this clonotype. This chain links TRBV20-1 with TRBJ1-5, with a possible D match to TRBD1 (6 bases). The CDR3 covers 13 residues. Germline CDR1 is DFQATT and CDR2 is SNEGSKA (reference sequence). The CDR3 region has the DNA TGCAGCCAGGGGACAAACCCCGGTCAGCCCCAGCATTTT. Amino acid sequence: CSQGTNPGQPQHF.

This chain uses TRBV12-3 or TRBV12-4 with TRBJ1-3, with D unclear. The CDR3 runs 17 residues. V was pared by 2 bases and J by 0 bases, with 14 bases between. The CDR3: CASSLPPWGDSGNTIYF. For the CDR3, the DNA is TGTGCCAGCAGTTTACCCCCGTGGGGAGACTCTGGAAACACCATATATTTT.

Worth noting for this clonotype: Given a much more abundant clone one base away, this may be a read error. The V and J genes are TRBV18 and TRBJ1-6; TRBD1 matches at 7 bases. There are 14 residues in the CDR3. Germline CDR1 is KGHSH and CDR2 is LQKENI. The CDR3 sequence: CTSSPRDSGSPLHF. The DNA of the CDR3 is TGTACCAGCTCACCCAGGGACAGTGGCTCACCCCTCCACTTT.